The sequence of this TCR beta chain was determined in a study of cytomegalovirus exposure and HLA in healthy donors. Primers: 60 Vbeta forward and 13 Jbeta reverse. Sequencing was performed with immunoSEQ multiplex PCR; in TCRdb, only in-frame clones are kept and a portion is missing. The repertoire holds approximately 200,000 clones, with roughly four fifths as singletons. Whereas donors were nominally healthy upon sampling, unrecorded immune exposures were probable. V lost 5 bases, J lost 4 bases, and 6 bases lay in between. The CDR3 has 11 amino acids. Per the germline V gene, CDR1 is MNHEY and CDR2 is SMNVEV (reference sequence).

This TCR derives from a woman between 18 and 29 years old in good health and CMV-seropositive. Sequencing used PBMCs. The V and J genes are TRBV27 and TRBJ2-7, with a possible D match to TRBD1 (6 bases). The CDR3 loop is CASSRGYEQYF. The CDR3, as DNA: TGTGCCAGCAGTAGGGGGTACGAGCAGTACTTC.